These T cell receptor beta chains were read from a single sample in a study of blood T cell repertoires in COVID-19. Clones were sequenced by immunoSEQ multiplex PCR, and TCRdb holds only the in-frame ones, with some missing. The data contain around 95,000 clones, more than 75% of them singletons. Sequencing was done on a sample of peripheral blood. The receptors were sampled from a human donor in a cohort sampled during active COVID-19. CDR3s include the opening cysteine and the closing phenylalanine or tryptophan. Each record gives: clone size, J gene, D gene, CDR3 length, V gene, CDR3 protein, CDR3 DNA. A D gene is named only where the DNA matches it firmly. Clone size is not always given. Where it is, it says once, few, many or a class for expanded clones.

>.|TRBJ2-5|.|15|TRBV7-2
CASSLGAGGGETQYF
TGTGCCAGCAGCTTAGGAGCAGGGGGAGGCGAGACCCAGTACTTC
>few|TRBJ1-5|TRBD1|15|TRBV7-9
CASSSGQGSNQPQHF
TGTGCCAGCAGCTCGGGACAGGGAAGCAATCAGCCCCAGCATTTT
>.|TRBJ1-1|.|15|TRBV29-1
CSVEADRLSNTEAFF
TGCAGCGTTGAAGCCGACAGACTTTCCAACACTGAAGCTTTCTTT
>.|TRBJ1-1|.|16|TRBV18
CASSPVAQGGNTEAFF
TGTGCCAGCTCACCAGTCGCTCAGGGCGGCAACACTGAAGCTTTCTTT
>once|TRBJ1-5|TRBD1|15|TRBV7-8
CASSQGQGIAQPQHF
TGTGCCAGCAGCCAGGGACAGGGGATCGCTCAGCCCCAGCATTTT
>few|TRBJ1-1|.|14|TRBV6-1
CASSKAGLNTEAFF
TGTGCCAGCAGTAAAGCGGGGCTGAACACTGAAGCTTTCTTT
>.|TRBJ2-6|.|20|TRBV7-6
CASSLGATSGVLSGANVLTF
TGTGCCAGCAGCTTAGGTGCTACGTCGGGAGTACTTTCTGGGGCCAACGTCCTGACTTTC
>.|TRBJ2-5|.|15|TRBV18
CASSPLRGSQETQYF
TGTGCCAGCTCACCTCTGCGCGGCTCTCAAGAGACCCAGTACTTC
>.|TRBJ1-4|TRBD1|12|TRBV30
CAWDRGREKLFF
TGTGCCTGGGACAGGGGGAGGGAAAAACTGTTTTTT
>.|TRBJ1-3|.|14|TRBV11-2
CASSPQGSGNTIYF
TGTGCCAGCAGCCCCCAGGGCTCTGGAAACACCATATATTTT
>.|TRBJ1-1|TRBD1|15|TRBV3-1/TRBV3-2
CASSLTDRGGTEAFF
TGTGCCAGCAGCCTCACGGACAGGGGGGGGACTGAAGCTTTCTTT
>.|TRBJ2-7|.|12|TRBV30
CAWSRQSYEQYF
TGTGCCTGGAGCAGACAATCCTACGAGCAGTACTTC
>.|TRBJ1-5|TRBD1|16|TRBV6-2/TRBV6-3
CASSYSTGDSNQPQHF
TGTGCCAGCAGTTACTCGACAGGGGATAGCAATCAGCCCCAGCATTTT
>.|TRBJ1-1|.|13|TRBV6-5
CASSRGQGTEAFF
TGTGCCAGCAGCAGGGGACAAGGCACTGAAGCTTTCTTT
>.|TRBJ2-2|.|16|TRBV5-1
CASSLASSSNTGELFF
TGCGCCAGCAGCTTGGCTTCTAGCAGCAACACCGGGGAGCTGTTTTTT
>.|TRBJ2-7|.|14|TRBV18
CASSPLQGSYEQYF
TGTGCCAGCTCACCACTACAGGGCTCCTACGAGCAGTACTTC
>.|TRBJ2-5|.|13|TRBV5-4
CASSSQGTETQYF
TGTGCCAGCAGCTCCCAGGGGACGGAGACCCAGTACTTC
>.|TRBJ2-5|.|14|TRBV4-1
CASSPVGASETQYF
TGCGCCAGCAGCCCCGTTGGGGCATCAGAGACCCAGTACTTC
>.|TRBJ2-2|TRBD1|15|TRBV6-2/TRBV6-3
CASSRQGRGTGELFF
TGTGCCAGCAGCCGACAGGGACGAGGCACCGGGGAGCTGTTTTTT
>.|TRBJ2-7|TRBD1|15|TRBV6-6
CASFFGQASSYEQYF
TGTGCCAGCTTTTTTGGACAGGCGAGCTCCTACGAGCAGTACTTC
>.|TRBJ2-3|TRBD2|20|TRBV7-2
CASSLALPGAGRRSTDTQYF
TGTGCCAGCAGCTTAGCCTTGCCAGGAGCGGGACGTCGTTCCACAGATACGCAGTATTTT
>.|TRBJ1-6|.|15|TRBV3-1/TRBV3-2
CASSQETGANSPLHF
TGTGCCAGCAGCCAAGAGACAGGAGCCAATTCACCCCTCCACTTT
>.|TRBJ2-7|.|12|TRBV2
CARRLDKGEQYF
TGTGCCAGAAGACTAGATAAGGGCGAGCAGTACTTC
>.|TRBJ1-4|TRBD1|17|TRBV4-1
CASSQAVQGAEYEKLFF
TGCGCCAGCAGCCAAGCAGTCCAGGGGGCCGAGTATGAAAAACTGTTTTTT
>.|TRBJ2-5|TRBD1|15|TRBV2
CASSETRTGRETQYF
TGTGCCAGCAGTGAAACCAGGACAGGGAGGGAGACCCAGTACTTC
>few|TRBJ1-2|TRBD1|14|TRBV19
CASSPGQGAVRYTF
TGTGCCAGTAGTCCAGGACAGGGAGCGGTGCGCTACACCTTC
>.|TRBJ2-1|TRBD2|14|TRBV10-2
CASTSGRGYNEQFF
TGCGCCAGCACTAGCGGGAGAGGCTACAATGAGCAGTTCTTC
>.|TRBJ2-5|.|14|TRBV7-2
CASSLASRQETQYF
TGTGCCAGCAGCTTAGCCTCCCGCCAAGAGACCCAGTACTTC
>many|TRBJ1-1|.|14|TRBV19
CASSLRLGATEAFF
TGTGCCAGTAGTCTGAGATTGGGGGCCACTGAAGCTTTCTTT
>.|TRBJ1-1|.|14|TRBV18
CASSPLSGETEAFF
TGTGCCAGCTCACCACTATCAGGGGAAACTGAAGCTTTCTTT
>.|TRBJ2-4|TRBD1|16|TRBV19
CASSFPRQGGKNIQYF
TGTGCCAGTAGTTTTCCACGACAGGGCGGCAAAAACATTCAGTACTTC
>.|TRBJ2-5|.|11|TRBV20-1
CSARGQQTQYF
TGCAGTGCTAGAGGACAGCAGACCCAGTACTTC
>.|TRBJ2-7|TRBD2|16|TRBV3-1/TRBV3-2
CASSQALAGGVGEQYF
TGTGCCAGCAGCCAGGCCCTAGCGGGGGGGGTGGGCGAGCAGTACTTC
>.|TRBJ2-2|TRBD2|14|TRBV19
CAGRGGMNTGELFF
TGTGCCGGACGGGGGGGTATGAACACCGGGGAGCTGTTTTTT
>.|TRBJ2-1|TRBD2|15|TRBV7-2
CASSFPSGKYNEQFF
TGTGCCAGCAGCTTCCCTAGCGGGAAATACAATGAGCAGTTCTTC
>.|TRBJ1-6|TRBD1|16|TRBV4-1
CASSQMPGQGASPLHF
TGCGCCAGCAGCCAGATGCCGGGACAGGGGGCTTCACCCCTCCACTTT
>.|TRBJ2-1|TRBD2|15|TRBV7-2
CASSLAATSDREQFF
TGTGCCAGCAGCTTAGCGGCGACTAGCGACCGGGAGCAGTTCTTC
>.|TRBJ2-5|TRBD1|13|TRBV6-2/TRBV6-3
CASSYYRGETQYF
TGTGCCAGCAGTTATTACAGGGGGGAGACCCAGTACTTC
>.|TRBJ2-6|.|16|TRBV10-3
CAISEIGGSGANVLTF
TGTGCCATCAGTGAGATAGGAGGGTCAGGGGCCAACGTCCTGACTTTC
>.|TRBJ2-2|.|12|TRBV12-3/TRBV12-4
CASSRDPGELFF
TGTGCCAGCAGCCGGGATCCCGGGGAGCTGTTTTTT
>.|TRBJ2-3|TRBD1|16|TRBV7-9
CASSLRQGGSTDTQYF
TGTGCCAGCAGCTTACGACAGGGGGGAAGCACAGATACGCAGTATTTT